What follows are 17 T cell receptor beta chains derived from one specimen sequenced in a study of response to subunit inactivated influenza vaccine. MiXCR, run by TCRdb on the RT-PCR reads, gives a single entry per CDR3 protein. The sample contains about 180,000 distinct CDR3 sequences, around 9% of which appear only once. The input for sequencing was non-naive T cells sorted from PBMCs, taken on the day of vaccination. Receptor source: a man in his fifties or sixties who received an inactivated influenza vaccine.

The sample holds a few counts of this clonotype. The chain has TRBV20-1 and TRBJ2-4; TRBD2 might be the D (6 bases). This CDR3 spans 13 amino acids. Per the germline V gene, CDR1 is DFQATT and CDR2 is SNEGSKA (reference sequence). Trimming removed 3 bases from V and 5 bases from J, with 11 bases in between. CDR3 DNA: TGCAGTGCTAGTCGGGGGTTTGAAAACATTCAGTACTTC. Its protein is CSASRGFENIQYF.

This clonotype came up many times. The chain combines TRBV6-2 or TRBV6-3 with TRBJ2-2; D may be TRBD1 (5 bases). With 5 bases removed from V and 4 bases from J, the gap between germline ends came to 14 bases. The germline V gene encodes CDR1 MNHEY and CDR2 SVGEGT. This CDR3 is 15 amino acids long. The CDR3 reads CASSQGNLGTGELFF. The CDR3 nucleotides read TGTGCCAGCAGTCAGGGAAACTTGGGCACCGGGGAGCTGTTTTTT.

A few counts support this clonotype. The gene calls are TRBV15 and TRBJ1-5; weak D call: TRBD1 (5 bases). The CDR3 has 14 residues. V was trimmed by 3 bases and J by 6 bases, leaving 12 bases between them. CDR1 LNHNV and CDR2 YYDKDF come from the germline V gene (reference sequence). The CDR3 bases are TGTGCCACCAGCAGGGTGGGGGGTGGTCAGCCCCAGCATTTT. Translating gives CATSRVGGGQPQHF.

This sequence joins TRBV4-2 and TRBJ2-3, with 9 bases identical to TRBD2. After removal of 0 bases from V and 4 bases from J, the junction contained 8 bases not matched to a gene. In germline, CDR1 is LGHNA, CDR2 YNFKEQ. This CDR3 region has 17 residues. The CDR3 here is CASSQDWASGAPDTQYF. CDR3 bases: TGTGCCAGCAGCCAAGATTGGGCTAGCGGGGCTCCAGATACGCAGTATTTT.

A few counts support this clonotype. J is TRBJ2-1 and V is TRBV7-2; 9 bases are a match to TRBD2. The CDR3 runs 15 residues. Trimming cost V 1 base and J 2 bases; bases outside gene matches: 0. Germline CDR1 reads SGHTA; CDR2 reads FQGNSA. The CDR3 sequence is CASSLVAGAYNEQFF. The CDR3, as DNA: TGTGCCAGCAGCTTAGTAGCGGGAGCCTACAATGAGCAGTTCTTC.

This clonotype was counted only a few times. CDR3 DNA: TGCAGTGCTAGAACCCCGGATACTAGGAGGTTAGAGACCCAGTACTTC. Translated: CSARTPDTRRLETQYF. The V gene is TRBV20-1, the J gene TRBJ2-5, with a possible D match to TRBD2 (5 bases). Germline loops: CDR1 DFQATT, CDR2 SNEGSKA (reference sequence). The CDR3 is made up of 16 amino acids. V lost 2 bases to trimming and J lost 4 bases, with 20 bases between them.

This clonotype was recorded many times. CDR3 sequence (DNA): TGTGCCAGCTCACCGCCAATCGAGGACAGCGATCACAATGAGCAGTTCTTC. Translating gives CASSPPIEDSDHNEQFF. The rearrangement links TRBV18 to TRBJ2-1; a possible D gene is TRBD1 (6 bases). Germline CDR1 reads KGHSH; CDR2 reads LQKENI. Trimming took 3 bases from V and 5 from J, leaving 20 bases between them. This CDR3 comprises 17 residues.

This clonotype was counted ten times or more. The chain employs TRBV15 and TRBJ2-1; 13 bases fit TRBD2. Germline V lookup: CDR1 LNHNV, CDR2 YYDKDF (reference sequence). The CDR3 sequence is 14 residues long. V shed 9 bases and J 9 bases; nucleotides not matched to a gene: 8. Written as DNA, the CDR3 is TGTGCCACTAAACTAGCGGGAGGGCAGGGTGAGCAGTTCTTC. Protein product: CATKLAGGQGEQFF.

The chain has TRBV28 and TRBJ1-3; D is perhaps TRBD1 (6 bases). This CDR3 has 13 residues. The V gene lost 10 bases and the J gene lost 3 bases, with 13 bases spanning the gap. Germline assignment: CDR1 MDHEN and CDR2 SYDVKM. The CDR3 DNA is TGTGCCAATCAGACAGGCGTTGGAAACACCATATATTTT. Protein sequence: CANQTGVGNTIYF.

This clonotype was recorded a few times. The V and J genes are TRBV7-6 and TRBJ2-7; the match to TRBD2 covers 11 bases. V shed 4 bases, J shed 6 bases, and the junction held 11 bases outside the gene matches. Germline CDR1 and CDR2: SGHVS and FNYEAQ. The CDR3 consists of 16 residues. Written as DNA, the CDR3 is TGTGCCAGCAGCTCTCGTAGCGGGGGGGACCAGGGCGAGCAGTACTTC. This sequence encodes CASSSRSGGDQGEQYF.

This clonotype was seen repeatedly, ten times or more. The chain couples TRBV7-9 to TRBJ2-5; tentative D call: TRBD1 (6 bases). Per the germline V gene, CDR1 is SEHNR and CDR2 is FQNEAQ (reference sequence). The CDR3 covers 17 residues. Trimming took off 1 base at V and 5 bases at J, with 20 bases between the two ends. The CDR3 DNA follows: TGTGCCAGCAGCTTAGGCCGGACAGTAACACGCGGGGAGACCCAGTACTTC. Its protein is CASSLGRTVTRGETQYF. Looking up the rest from reference TRBV7-9 and TRBJ2-5 gives the full variable domain: DTGVSQNPRHKITKRGQNVTFRCDPISEHNRLYWYRQTLGQGPEFLTYFQNEAQLEKSRLLSDRFSAERPKGSFSTLEIQRTEQGDSAMYLCASSLGRTVTRGETQYFGPGTRLLVL.

This clonotype was recorded many times. This rearrangement joins TRBV10-3 to TRBJ2-7; no clear D gene. V lost 0 bases to trimming and J lost 4 bases, with 13 bases between them. This CDR3 spans 15 amino acids. The germline CDR1 and CDR2 sequences are ENHRY and SYGVKD. CDR3 protein: CAISESRAGRYEQYF. CDR3 nucleotide sequence: TGTGCCATCAGTGAGTCTAGGGCTGGTAGGTACGAGCAGTACTTC.

This clonotype appeared many times. This chain joins TRBV12-3 or TRBV12-4 and TRBJ2-7; either TRBD1 or TRBD2 may fit D (5 bases each). With 4 bases removed from V and 0 bases from J, the gap between germline ends came to 13 bases. This CDR3 comprises 15 residues. CDR3 protein: CASSWGPGVSYEQYF. The CDR3 nucleotides are TGTGCCAGCAGTTGGGGCCCCGGGGTCTCCTACGAGCAGTACTTC.

This clonotype was seen many times. This rearrangement joins TRBV7-2 to TRBJ2-5; D is unresolved. V was clipped by 0 bases and J by 7 bases, with 6 bases between them. The CDR3 loop spans 12 amino acids. The germline V gene encodes CDR1 SGHTA and CDR2 FQGNSA. The chain's CDR3 is CASSLALGTQYF. The CDR3 region has the DNA TGTGCCAGCAGCTTAGCGCTTGGGACCCAGTACTTC.

This clonotype was detected only a few times. The genes are TRBV11-2 and TRBJ2-7; possible D gene TRBD1, 5 bases. CDR3 length: 13 amino acids. V was clipped by 5 bases and J by 2 bases, with 10 bases between them. CDR1 is SGHAT, CDR2 FQNNGV, per germline. CDR3 DNA sequence: TGTGCCAGCAGCGGGGCCGTCACCTACGAGCAGTACTTC. Protein: CASSGAVTYEQYF.

This clonotype was detected many times. V is TRBV29-1 and J is TRBJ2-1, with 7 nucleotides matching TRBD1. Germline-derived CDR1 and CDR2 are SQVTM and ANQGSEA. This CDR3 has 12 amino acids. Trimming removed 6 bases from V and 4 bases from J; junction bases left unmatched: 3. The CDR3 region has the DNA TGCAGCGTCCCGGGACAGTACAATGAGCAGTTCTTC. As protein: CSVPGQYNEQFF.

The rearrangement uses TRBV7-2 and TRBJ2-7, with D perhaps TRBD1 (6 bases). The CDR3 extends over 12 amino acids. Looked up from germline, CDR1 is SGHTA and CDR2 is FQGNSA. Deletions cut 5 bases from V and 6 bases from J, with 11 bases between. CDR3 bases: TGTGCCAGCAGCAGGACAGCTTTCGAGCAGTACTTC. Its protein product is CASSRTAFEQYF.